This T cell receptor beta chain came from a study of blood T cell repertoires in COVID-19. Study summary: Samples came from the United States, Italy and Spain, spanning acute and convalescent COVID-19. PBMCs, B-cell-depleted T cells, or T cells were the source of the cDNA or gDNA that made up the material.

TCRdb's copy holds only in-frame clones and misses some; the assay was immunoSEQ multiplex PCR. The table shows roughly 57,000 clones, with more than 80% occurring only once. This TCR was recovered from a human donor in a cohort sampled during active COVID-19. The sequenced material came from peripheral blood.

DNA for the CDR3: TGTGCATCGGGACAGTCCCTTTATGGCTACACCTTC. Translating gives CASGQSLYGYTF. The gene calls are TRBV30 and TRBJ1-2; 7 positions match TRBD1. Germline CDR1 is GTSNPN and CDR2 is SVGIG (reference sequence). The CDR3 runs 12 residues.